This T cell receptor (beta chain) was recovered during a study of response to subunit inactivated influenza vaccine. Study-level results: New T cells are recruited in small numbers by each seasonal influenza vaccination, according to the authors' suggestion.

TCRdb itself ran the RT-PCR reads through MiXCR, one entry per CDR3 protein. The data hold 150,000 to 200,000 distinct CDR3 sequences, with about an eighth observed a single time. This clonotype was recorded a few times. Its antigen is still unknown. V was cut by 2 bases and J by 5 bases, with 16 bases left in between. Looked up from germline, CDR1 is SGHVS and CDR2 is FNYEAQ. This CDR3 comprises 17 residues. This same sample was also part of a study on T cells expressing NK-cell markers. That source reports: Libraries used 5'RACE template switching adding universal primer site and UMIs. Certain NKG2C+ T cell clones were expanded, and their HCMV specificity remained unclear.

The clonotype originates from a man in his fifties who received an inactivated influenza vaccine. Sequencing used CD8+ T cells sorted from PBMCs, obtained 11 to 12 days after vaccination. The chain combines TRBV7-6 with TRBJ1-6; D is ambiguous. CDR3 coding DNA: TGTGCCAGCAGCTTATTAAGTACGGGCATAGATAATTCACCCCTCCACTTT. Protein sequence: CASSLLSTGIDNSPLHF.